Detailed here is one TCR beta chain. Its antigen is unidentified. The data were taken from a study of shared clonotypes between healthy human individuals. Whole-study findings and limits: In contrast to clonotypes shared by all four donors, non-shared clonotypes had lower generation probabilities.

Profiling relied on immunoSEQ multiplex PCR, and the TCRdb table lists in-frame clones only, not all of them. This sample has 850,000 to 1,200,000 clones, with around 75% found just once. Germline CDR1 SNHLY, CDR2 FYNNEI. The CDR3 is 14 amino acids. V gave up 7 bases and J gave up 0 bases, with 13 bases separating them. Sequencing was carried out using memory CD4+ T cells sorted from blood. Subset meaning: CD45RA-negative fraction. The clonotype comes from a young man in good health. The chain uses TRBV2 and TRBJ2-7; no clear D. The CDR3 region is CASKNEKSSYEQYF. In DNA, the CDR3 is TGTGCCAGCAAGAACGAAAAAAGCTCCTACGAGCAGTACTTC.